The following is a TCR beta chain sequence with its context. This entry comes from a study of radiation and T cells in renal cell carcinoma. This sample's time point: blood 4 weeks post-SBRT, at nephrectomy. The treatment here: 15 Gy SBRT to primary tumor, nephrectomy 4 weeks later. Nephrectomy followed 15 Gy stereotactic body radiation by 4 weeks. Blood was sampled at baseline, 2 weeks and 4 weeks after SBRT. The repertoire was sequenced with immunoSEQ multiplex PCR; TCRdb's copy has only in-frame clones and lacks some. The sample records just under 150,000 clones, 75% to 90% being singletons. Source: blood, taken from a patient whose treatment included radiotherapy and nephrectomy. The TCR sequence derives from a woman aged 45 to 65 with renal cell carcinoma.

The CDR3 nucleotides are TGTGCCAGCAGTGGAGCGGGAGCCGGGGGGGAGCAGTACTTC. This gives the protein CASSGAGAGGEQYF. V is TRBV6-1 and J is TRBJ2-5; TRBD2 matches at 8 bases. The CDR3 extends over 14 amino acids. Germline CDR1 reads MNHNS; CDR2 reads SASEGT. Trimming removed 4 bases from V and 11 bases from J; junction bases left unmatched: 12.